A single count supports the clone carrying this T cell receptor beta chain. What it binds is unknown. Using immunoSEQ multiplex PCR, the repertoire was profiled, and TCRdb retains in-frame clones only, with some absent. The sample lists under 100,000 clones; about 85% were seen once. The data originate from a study of OX40 agonist ivuxolimab in advanced cancers. At the level of the study: Ivuxolimab, an antibody acting as an agonist of OX40 (CD134), was used to treat patients.

There are 16 residues in the CDR3. Trimming removed 2 bases at V and 4 bases at J, with 17 bases between. CDR1 is SGHAT and CDR2 is FQNNGV in the germline V gene. Study findings and constraints: Clonal expansion by week 6 occurred in CD4+ and CD8+ blood T cells (at 0.1 to 3.0 mg/kg). Normalized expansion of T-cell clones was also low for some nonresponders.

The sample consisted of CD4+ or CD8+ T cells sorted from blood, taken in a trial of the OX40 agonist ivuxolimab. V is TRBV11-2 and J is TRBJ1-1; D unclear. The TCR originated in an adult with an advanced solid tumor such as melanoma, head and neck, liver or kidney cancer. CDR3 residues: CASSLWVTGTFTEAFF. CDR3 in DNA: TGTGCCAGCAGCTTATGGGTCACGGGCACCTTCACTGAAGCTTTCTTT.